The TCR beta chain under discussion was sequenced for a study of blood T cell repertoires in COVID-19. Assay used: immunoSEQ multiplex PCR; TCRdb lists only in-frame clones, some missing. The table has some 70,000 clones, 85% to 90% seen once. V was pared by 0 bases and J by 4 bases, with 7 bases of the junction left unmatched. This CDR3 has 18 residues. CDR1 is SGHRS, CDR2 YFSETQ, per germline. The sequence derives from a man aged 45-65 years with active COVID-19. What was sequenced was peripheral blood. The V call is TRBV5-1, the J call TRBJ2-2; the match to TRBD2 covers 12 bases. The CDR3 region has the DNA TGCGCCAGCAGCTTGGGACTAGCGGGAGTAATTAGCACCGGGGAGCTGTTTTTT. Protein sequence: CASSLGLAGVISTGELFF.